This TCR beta chain was captured by sequencing in a study of cytomegalovirus exposure and HLA in healthy donors (dated 2017 in TCRdb). Some background on the complete study: According to an earlier analysis of 550 to 750 of the donors, some 170 million T cells yielded roughly 110 million unique TCR beta sequences and approximately 280 Gb of sequence data. Roughly 300 gigabases of sequencing data and approximately 85 million unique TCR sequences were included in an early release covering around 650 HLA-typed donors. Of the 398 genotyped donors, over 70% fell in the genetic ancestry cluster associated with self-reported Caucasian donors. The study aimed to test whether cataloging public T cell receptors could reveal signatures of past pathogen exposure. The T cell repertoires of roughly 660 subjects were profiled by immunosequencing and related to cytomegalovirus serostatus. Besides the first cohort of hundreds of subjects, a separate validation cohort made up of 90 to 150 different subjects was used. High-throughput TCR immunosequencing, statistical association of individual TCRs with disease status, and machine learning were combined to predict cytomegalovirus infection status. A later analysis re-examined previously published TCR beta repertoires from more than 600 donors and added high-resolution HLA genotyping to investigate patterns of TCR occurrence. Rather than using new phenotypic data, the later analysis identified candidate immune exposures from TCR beta sequences and from how often those sequences occurred across donors. An earlier analysis of nearly 600 of the donors applied high-throughput TCR beta sequencing to assess whether each TCR beta V gene segment acted as functional or pseudogenic. Donor age, sex, ethnicity and CMV serostatus were collected together with the repertoire data. A later genetic analysis used genome-wide SNP genotypes for about three fifths of the 666 donors, treating that subset as a discovery cohort. All discovery cohort repertoires had been generated using a single sequencing platform. HLA typing included class I and class II loci at four-digit resolution. The number of donors typed differed by locus, with about 629-640 for A, B, C, DRB1 and DQB1, 522 for DQA1, 600 to 610 for DPA1, and around 450 for DPB1. About 5 DR-DQ haplotypes were handled as single units for association and clustering, since linkage in the cohort was strong. On average, 235,054 unique TCR beta nucleotide sequences were sequenced per donor among a few hundred genotyped donors of the cohort, with about 17% of those sequences being non-productive. Results the study describes overall, beyond this receptor: The study gave a list of some 150 TCR beta chains associated with cytomegalovirus. In vitro tests confirmed that three of the cytomegalovirus-associated TCR beta chains recognize cytomegalovirus antigens. The earlier analysis of about 600 of the donors excluded fewer than 20 rarely observed V segments, including chromosome 9 orphons, because counts were too low. This cohort had only TCR beta chains sequenced, and the lack of alpha or paired-chain data limited which features could be detected. Roughly uniform sequencing depth across donors was assumed in presence/absence analyses, although this assumption may not hold. According to a later analysis, parvovirus B19, influenza, CMV and Epstein-Barr virus appeared linked to several top co-occurrence clusters. At a false discovery rate of 0.05, a later analysis linked some 17,000 TCR beta sequences to specific HLA alleles. In a later analysis, the rate of TCR association differed among HLA loci, with DRB1 alleles having the most associated TCRs and HLA-C alleles having the fewest. V-gene and J-gene trimming of TCR beta chains was associated with a missense DCLRE1C variant in a later genetic analysis, and the association was replicated in an independent cohort. For the cohort, immune exposure information was limited to CMV serostatus. A further reported finding was that TCR beta sequences accurately predicted the HLA-A and HLA-B alleles for most subjects in the first cohort. While some public TCRs were present in many individuals, most TCR sequences turned up only very rarely across donors. A later genetic analysis reported fewer N-insertions in productive TCRs among donors in an Asian-associated ancestry cluster than the roughly 700-donor mean. Cytomegalovirus status was reported to be diagnosed by the classifier with high specificity and sensitivity in both the original and validation cohorts. In an earlier analysis of about 600 of the donors, most TCR beta V segments appeared in productive rearrangements about 90% or about 30% of the time, broadly matching IMGT annotations. In a later analysis, HLA-associated TCR beta chains showed more clonal expansion and lower generation probabilities than non-associated chains that were equally common. According to a later analysis, most CMV-associated TCR beta chains appeared to be HLA-restricted, and the HLA associations seemed to be driven largely by CMV exposure. According to the authors, the approach could potentially be generalized to other disease states and immunological phenotypes. Linkage disequilibrium might explain the correlated functional status among segregating V segments, but an unknown experimental factor could not be ruled out. Because HLA typing was unavailable for some donors at each locus, only the typed subset was used in association tests. The 87-base-pair reads could not distinguish some IMGT-functional V segments, including TRBV6-2 and TRBV6-3, so those segments were excluded. A cluster of highly shared sequence variants was judged likely to represent a technical artifact of the sequencing pipeline. When HLA alleles, especially DR and DQ, strongly co-occurred, attributing TCR associations to individual alleles was difficult.

Sequences GTSNPN (CDR1) and SVGIG (CDR2) are obtained from the germline V gene (reference sequence). From its cysteine to its phenylalanine, the CDR3 spans 12 amino acids. Only the CDR3 part of the read is kept: 36 bases, read in frame from the first base. V is cut by 5 bases and J by 3 bases, and the space between the germline ends is 9 bases. The library was made by the immunoSEQ multiplex PCR assay. For the multiplex PCR, a mixture combining 60 forward primers for TCR Vbeta segments and 13 reverse primers for TCR Jbeta segments was used. The CDR3 region of rearranged TCR beta genes was amplified from genomic DNA by a multiplex PCR assay. Amplified TCR beta libraries were sequenced as 87-base-pair reads on the Illumina HiSeq System. As for how the authors treated the data: A later analysis counted about 80 million unique TCR beta chains across the 666 repertoires, and some 11 million of these chains were shared by at least two donors. Raw reads were error-corrected and collapsed into unique sequences by a nearest-neighbor algorithm in which closely related sequences were merged to remove PCR and sequencing errors. V, D and J gene segments were assigned by aligning CDR3 sequences to IMGT reference sequences. For a sequence to be retained, a match of at least six nucleotides to both a V gene segment and a J gene segment was required. Rearrangements were called productive when the CDR3 lacked stop codons and stayed in frame with V and J; all others were non-productive. CDR3 was defined by IMGT convention, running from the second conserved V-encoded cysteine to the conserved J-encoded phenylalanine. The earlier analysis of about 590 of the donors excluded sequences that lacked an unambiguous match to a single V gene segment. An earlier analysis of several hundred of the donors classified V segments as functional when productive rearrangements were above 56.7% and as segregating when the standard deviation between donors was above 5%. A statistical classification framework was built to diagnose cytomegalovirus status from the catalog of TCR beta chain sequences. In a later analysis, TCR nucleotide sequences were compared against IMGT/GENE-DB human TR gene sequences so that V and J genes could be assigned. The TCRdist pipeline was used in a later analysis to assign CDR3 sequences and most-parsimonious VDJ recombination scenarios. A later analysis defined each TCR beta chain by its CDR3 amino acid sequence plus V-gene family, and excluded reads lacking a unique V-gene family. To address suspected cross-contamination and a sequencing artifact, a later analysis removed roughly 640 highly shared, low-generation-probability nucleotide sequences. For each public chain, a later analysis derived a clonal expansion index from normalized ranks of inferred template counts within each repertoire. In a later analysis, generation probabilities were computed with a VDJ recombination model fitted to out-of-frame rearrangements, and the resulting probabilities were checked against IGoR. Hypergeometric tests were used in a later analysis to score TCR-TCR, TCR-HLA and TCR-CMV co-occurrence, with a repertoire-size bias correction applied to the TCR pairs. To estimate false discovery rates, a later analysis permuted the HLA or CMV assignments 20 times. In a later analysis, co-occurring TCRs were grouped with DBSCAN, and TCRdist sequence similarity was added when clustering was performed within HLA-allele-positive subsets. Repertoires with fewer than 30,000 or more than 120,000 public chains, plus five repertoires with anomalous nucleotide sharing, were excluded from co-occurrence clustering. What TCRdb holds here is the immuneACCESS table cut down to in-frame rearrangements. Part of the clones is not present; checked against another copy, under half of the missing clones reflect an unresolved V gene, and the others are unexplained. V, J and clone size derive from that table, while D and trimming were established from the DNA sequence. The sample includes tens of thousands of clones, with over 70% observed a single time. The ten largest clones take up approximately 1% of the sample.

The cohort comprised 550 to 700 healthy bone marrow donors. Cohort members were all nominally healthy when sampled, although unrecorded immune exposures were likely present. The donor was CMV seronegative and belonged to the group of over 300 seronegative cohort members. A peripheral blood sample was provided by each donor, and peripheral blood mononuclear cells were used for TCR beta sequencing. The Qiagen DNeasy Blood Extraction Kit was used to extract genomic DNA from the blood cell samples. Worth noting for this clone: It lacks a known antigen. One base away there is no much larger clone; base qualities are not given.

The chain is assembled from TRBV30 and TRBJ2-3; a tentative D match to TRBD2 spans 6 bases. This clonotype was sampled from a male donor in good health and CMV-seronegative. The source material was PBMCs. The CDR3 protein sequence reads: CAWGEVTDTQYF. The sequenced DNA is TGTGCCTGGGGGGAGGTAACAGATACGCAGTATTTT.